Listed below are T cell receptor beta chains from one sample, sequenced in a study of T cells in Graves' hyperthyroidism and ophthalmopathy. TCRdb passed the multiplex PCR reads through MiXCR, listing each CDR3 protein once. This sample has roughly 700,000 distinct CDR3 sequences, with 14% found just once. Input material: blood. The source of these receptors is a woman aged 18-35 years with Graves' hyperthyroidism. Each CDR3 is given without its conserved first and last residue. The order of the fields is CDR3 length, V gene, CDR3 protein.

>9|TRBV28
ASSFAAEQY
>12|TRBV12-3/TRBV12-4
ASRTGIWNTEAF
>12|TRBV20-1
SATTGRFNQPQH
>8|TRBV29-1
SVGDGEQY
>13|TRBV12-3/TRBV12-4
ASSLWRDFLRVQY
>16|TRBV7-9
ASSLNSFGTSGRNEQF
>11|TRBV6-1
ASSGRVDQPQH
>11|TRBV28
ASALRATGELF
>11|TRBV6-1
ASSDLSGYTQY
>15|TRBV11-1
ASSLGRGRGSNQPQH
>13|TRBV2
ASSEAGPVGQPQH
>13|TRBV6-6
ASSYSLTGIYGYT
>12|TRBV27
ASSLSPLAGTQY
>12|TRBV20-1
SARQTQAAYGYT
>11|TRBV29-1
SATGNGNEKLF
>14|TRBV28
ASSLGAGLLPYEQY
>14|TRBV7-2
ASSSRRAGGLKTQY
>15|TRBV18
ASSPPTGTANTGELF
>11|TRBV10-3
AISDSQDSPLH
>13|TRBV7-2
ASSLTGSYTDTQY
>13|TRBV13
ASSFHRSGTYEQY
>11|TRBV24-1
ATSDWQGAEAF
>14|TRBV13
ASSATSGLAANEQF
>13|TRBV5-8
ASSLEPGSGNTIY
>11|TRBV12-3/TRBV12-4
ASRTRYPGTQY
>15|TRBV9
ASSAVSGTGDTGELF
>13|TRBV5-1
ASRQGPKGDQPQH
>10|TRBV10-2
ASPHRVDPQY
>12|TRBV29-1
SVPLAGPQETQY
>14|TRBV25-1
ASSEYLGLSTDTQY
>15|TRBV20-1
SARYRGAGRSSYEQY
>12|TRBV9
ASSPGLSLEKLF
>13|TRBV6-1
ASRKRRQGDYEQY
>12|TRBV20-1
SATEPGGRSEAF
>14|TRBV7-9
ASSLAGGGRLNEQF
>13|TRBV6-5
ASSYSQGVSTEAF
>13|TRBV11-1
ASSFPGLPSYEQY
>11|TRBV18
ASSRSTGQPQH
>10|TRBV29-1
SGQGPSYEQY
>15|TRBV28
ASSSPSWGQEDQPQH
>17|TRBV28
ASSLVLVFQGSSTDTQY
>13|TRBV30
AWSGTLSSRYGYT
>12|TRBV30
AWSCDSRTCALH
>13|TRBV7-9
ASSLSLTGFDKLF
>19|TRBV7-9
ASSLGVLGLAGTLNTGELF
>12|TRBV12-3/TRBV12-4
ASSLRGHTGELF
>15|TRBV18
ASSPSGGRVARYEQY
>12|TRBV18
ASSPLDSIAEQY
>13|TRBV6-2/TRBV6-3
ACRIGQGGSYEQY
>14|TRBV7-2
ASSLTPSETYNEQF
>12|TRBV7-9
ASSLALLGGPLH
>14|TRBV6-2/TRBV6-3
ASSRTSRYSYNEQF
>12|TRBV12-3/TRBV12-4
ASSFMGGQETQY